The 25 T cell receptor beta chains listed next were all sequenced from one sample in a study of PD-1 blockade in mismatch repair-deficient tumors (dated by TCRdb to about 2017). Library prep was done by the immunoSEQ multiplex PCR assay. Entries here come from immuneACCESS through TCRdb and include only in-frame sequences with V and J called. Some clones fail to appear in such tables; in the studies checked, an unresolved V gene covers under half of the shortfall, and the cause of the remainder is unknown. For this sample the table gives around 18,000 clones, of which over 70% were detected only once. Approximately 1.5% of the sample rests with the top ten. Sequenced material: PBMCs, taken 22 weeks after starting pembrolizumab. Receptors originate from an adult with mismatch repair-deficient cancer.

This clone was detected once. The CDR3 loop reads CASSARRTYNEQFF. CDR3 nucleotides: TGTGCCAGCAGCGCGCGTAGAACCTACAATGAGCAGTTCTTC. This chain links TRBV11-3 with TRBJ2-1; D remains unclear. V was trimmed by 5 bases and J by 2 bases, leaving 10 bases between them. Germline-derived CDR1 and CDR2 are SGHNT and YENEEA. The CDR3 has 14 amino acids.

The chain couples TRBV18 to TRBJ2-1, with TRBD2 matching over 11 bases. V lost 1 base and J lost 8; bases outside the gene matches: 7. The germline V gene encodes CDR1 KGHSH and CDR2 LQKENI. The CDR3 is made up of 16 amino acids. This CDR3 reads CASSPLAGGPSDEQFF. In DNA form, the CDR3 reads TGTGCCAGCTCACCACTAGCGGGAGGGCCCTCGGATGAGCAGTTCTTC.

This clone has a handful of counts. This chain uses TRBV11-2 with TRBJ2-7; D is unresolved. V lost 0 bases and J lost 6, with 6 bases in between. Germline values: CDR1 SGHAT, CDR2 FQNNGV. The CDR3 has 12 amino acids. CDR3 protein: CASSLDVSEQYF. The CDR3 DNA sequence: TGTGCCAGCAGCTTAGATGTGAGCGAGCAGTACTTC.

This sequence joins TRBV6-5 and TRBJ2-7; 11 bases map to TRBD2. Germline values: CDR1 MNHEY, CDR2 SVGAGI. CDR3 length: 15 amino acids. V lost 2 bases and J lost 3; bases outside the gene matches: 3. The chain's CDR3 is CASSYQTSGVYEQYF. CDR3 nucleotide sequence: TGTGCCAGCAGTTACCAGACTAGCGGGGTCTACGAGCAGTACTTC.

The V and J genes are TRBV5-1 and TRBJ1-2, with TRBD1 matching 8 bases. Per germline, CDR1 SGHRS and CDR2 YFSETQ. This CDR3 region has 14 residues. Germline trimming cut 2 bases from V and 8 bases from J; bases unmatched to any gene: 8. The DNA of the CDR3 is TGCGCCAGCAGCTTCGGACAGGGCCAAGGAGGCTACACCTTC. Translating gives CASSFGQGQGGYTF.

The rearrangement uses TRBV2 and TRBJ2-3; D is unclear. This CDR3 is 15 amino acids long. Trimming removed 6 bases at V and 0 bases at J, with 13 bases between. Germline V gene data show CDR1 as SNHLY and CDR2 as FYNNEI. The CDR3 protein is CASRALAASTDTQYF. The CDR3 DNA sequence: TGTGCCAGCAGAGCTTTAGCCGCTAGCACAGATACGCAGTATTTT. Looking up the rest from reference TRBV2 and TRBJ2-3 gives the full variable domain: EPEVTQTPSHQVTQMGQEVILRCVPISNHLYFYWYRQILGQKVEFLVSFYNNEISEKSEIFDDQFSVERPDGSNFTLKIRSTKLEDSAMYFCASRALAASTDTQYFGPGTRLTVL.

V usage is TRBV5-1 and J usage is TRBJ2-5; weak D call: TRBD1 (5 bases). The DNA end is a closer match to TRBJ2-7, so the J assignment may be wrong. Germline V CDR1 and CDR2: SGHRS, YFSETQ. The CDR3 has 14 amino acids. The CDR3 nucleotides read TGCGCCAGCAGCCTGATACAGGCCCCCTACGAGCAGTACTTC. It is translated as CASSLIQAPYEQYF.

CDR3 sequence (DNA): TGTGCCAGCAGCCAGGGGGGAATAGGTGAAAAACTGTTTTTT. This encodes CASSQGGIGEKLFF. The chain combines TRBV28 with TRBJ1-4, with 7 bases lining up with TRBD1. The CDR3 spans 14 residues. Per germline, CDR1 MDHEN and CDR2 SYDVKM. With V trimmed by 6 bases and J by 7 bases, 8 bases remained unmatched. The variable domain in full, with the rest retrieved from reference TRBV28 and TRBJ1-4, is DVKVTQSSRYLVKRTGEKVFLECVQDMDHENMFWYRQDPGLGLRLIYFSYDVKMKEKGDIPEGYSVSREKKERFSLILESASTNQTSMYLCASSQGGIGEKLFFGSGTQLSVL.

The J gene is TRBJ2-5, the V gene TRBV19, with a weak D call TRBD1 (5 bases). Germline assignment: CDR1 LNHDA and CDR2 SQIVND (reference sequence). The CDR3 loop spans 15 amino acids. Trimming pared 6 bases from V and 0 bases from J, leaving 14 bases between. The CDR3 nucleotides read TGTGCCAGTAGCGCGACAGACGGGTACCAAGAGACCCAGTACTTC. Amino acid sequence: CASSATDGYQETQYF.

CDR3 region: CASSLESAGSGNTIYF. CDR3 sequence (DNA): TGTGCCAGCAGCTTAGAGTCCGCAGGCTCTGGAAACACCATATATTTT. The chain joins TRBV11-3 to TRBJ1-3; D is undetermined. Germline V gene sequence: CDR1 SGHNT, CDR2 YENEEA. The CDR3 has 16 residues. V was pared by 0 bases and J by 0 bases, with 9 bases between.

The chain has TRBV19 and TRBJ2-6; tentative D call: TRBD2 (5 bases). Trimming removed 7 bases at V and 4 bases at J, with 11 bases between. There are 14 residues in the CDR3. Germline lookup yields CDR1 LNHDA and CDR2 SQIVND (reference sequence). The CDR3 nucleotides are TGTGCCAGTAAGGAATCGGGAGGGGCCAACGTCCTGACTTTC. Protein sequence: CASKESGGANVLTF.

The J gene is TRBJ2-4, the V gene TRBV2; TRBD2 might be the D (6 bases). CDR3 length equals 16 residues. V was clipped by 3 bases and J by 5 bases, with 17 bases between them. Germline V gene sequence: CDR1 SNHLY, CDR2 FYNNEI. The CDR3 coding sequence is TGTGCCAGCAGTGATGGCCCGGGAGAGGTCGAAAACATTCAGTACTTC. The encoded protein is CASSDGPGEVENIQYF.

Comments on this clone: The junction differs from germline at one of its ends, possibly a read error. This CDR3 reads CASSLVAGTKEKLFF. CDR3 nucleotide sequence: TGCGCCAGCAGCTTGGTGGCGGGCACTAAAGAAAAACTGTTTTTT. This chain links TRBV5-1 with TRBJ1-4; no reliable D call. Looked up from germline, CDR1 is SGHRS and CDR2 is YFSETQ. CDR3 length: 15 residues.

This sequence joins TRBV2 and TRBJ2-7, with TRBD1 identical over 10 bases. Per the germline V gene, CDR1 is SNHLY and CDR2 is FYNNEI. The CDR3 has 14 residues. The J segment lost 3 bases and the V segment lost 5 bases, leaving 4 bases of the junction unmatched. In nucleotides, the CDR3 is TGTGCCAGCAGTTACGGGACAGGGGACTACGAGCAGTACTTC. Its translation is CASSYGTGDYEQYF.

The chain carries TRBV18 and TRBJ1-2; TRBD1 agrees at 7 bases. V dropped 5 bases and J dropped 3; count of bases not matched to a gene: 6. The CDR3 is made up of 14 amino acids. Germline V CDR1 and CDR2: KGHSH, LQKENI. The CDR3 region is CASSSFTGDYGYTF. In DNA form, the CDR3 reads TGTGCCAGCTCATCGTTCACAGGGGACTATGGCTACACCTTC. Supplemented by reference TRBV18 and TRBJ1-2, the full variable domain reads NAGVMQNPRHLVRRRGQEARLRCSPMKGHSHVYWYRQLPEEGLKFMVYLQKENIIDESGMPKERFSAEFPKEGPSILRIQQVVRGDSAAYFCASSSFTGDYGYTFGSGTRLTVV.

The genes are TRBV11-2 and TRBJ2-1; TRBD1 aligns across 8 bases. CDR3 length: 15 residues. Per germline, CDR1 SGHAT and CDR2 FQNNGV. With 5 bases clipped from V and 6 bases from J, the junction kept 9 bases outside the gene matches. CDR3 protein: CASSTTGTGLNEQFF. DNA of the CDR3: TGTGCCAGCAGCACTACGGGGACAGGACTCAATGAGCAGTTCTTC. The full variable domain, completed using reference TRBV11-2 and TRBJ2-1, is EAGVAQSPRYKIIEKRQSVAFWCNPISGHATLYWYQQILGQGPKLLIQFQNNGVVDDSQLPKDRFSAERLKGVDSTLKIQPAKLEDSAVYLCASSTTGTGLNEQFFGPGTRLTVL.

V is TRBV9 and J is TRBJ2-5, with D maybe TRBD2 (6 bases). CDR3 length: 14 amino acids. The germline gives CDR1 SGDLS, CDR2 YYNGEE. Trimming pared 4 bases from V and 1 base from J, leaving 11 bases between. The CDR3 bases are TGTGCCAGCAGCTCGGGACTCACCCAAGAGACCCAGTACTTC. Its translation is CASSSGLTQETQYF.

The chain uses TRBV2 and TRBJ2-7, with D tentatively TRBD2 (5 bases). The CDR3 consists of 14 residues. In germline, CDR1 is SNHLY, CDR2 FYNNEI. Trimming took off 7 bases at V and 0 bases at J, with 13 bases between the two ends. The CDR3 is CASTGVTLSYEQYF. The CDR3 DNA is TGTGCCAGCACCGGGGTGACACTCTCCTACGAGCAGTACTTC.

This chain joins TRBV5-1 and TRBJ2-3; tentative D call: TRBD1 (6 bases). The germline V gene encodes CDR1 SGHRS and CDR2 YFSETQ. The V end was cut by 6 bases, the J end by 0 bases, with 8 bases between. This CDR3 has 13 residues. The CDR3 nucleotides read TGCGCCAGCAACAGGGAAAGCACAGATACGCAGTATTTT. It encodes CASNRESTDTQYF.

This clone has a handful of counts. The V call is TRBV27, the J call TRBJ2-7, with TRBD2 matching 12 bases. Germline lookup yields CDR1 MNHEY and CDR2 SMNVEV (reference sequence). CDR3 length: 14 amino acids. V gave up 6 bases and J gave up 7 bases; unmatched junction bases: 7. The CDR3 spells CASRATSGRSEQYF. CDR3 in DNA: TGTGCCAGCAGAGCGACTAGCGGGAGAAGTGAGCAGTACTTC.

The genes are TRBV5-1 and TRBJ2-5, with 8 positions matching TRBD1. J was trimmed by 1 base and V by 0 bases; bases with no gene match: 2. Germline V gives CDR1 SGHRS, CDR2 YFSETQ. CDR3 length equals 15 residues. CDR3 sequence (DNA): TGCGCCAGCAGCTTGGAACAGGGGGGCCAAGAGACCCAGTACTTC. It yields the protein CASSLEQGGQETQYF. Complete variable domain (other parts from reference TRBV5-1 and TRBJ2-5): KAGVTQTPRYLIKTRGQQVTLSCSPISGHRSVSWYQQTPGQGLQFLFEYFSETQRNKGNFPGRFSGRQFSNSRSEMNVSTLELGDSALYLCASSLEQGGQETQYFGPGTRLLVL.

This chain joins TRBV9 and TRBJ2-2; 9 nucleotides agree with TRBD2. Germline V gene sequence: CDR1 SGDLS, CDR2 YYNGEE. The CDR3 contains 16 residues. V dropped 0 bases and J dropped 4; count of bases not matched to a gene: 4. The CDR3 protein is CASSVGLAGITGELFF. The CDR3 region has the DNA TGTGCCAGCAGCGTAGGTCTAGCGGGAATCACCGGGGAGCTGTTTTTT.

This clone was seen just once. V gene TRBV28 combines with J gene TRBJ1-5, with 7 nucleotides matching TRBD1. The CDR3 has 15 amino acids. Germline CDR1 reads MDHEN; CDR2 reads SYDVKM. J gave up 0 bases and V 6 bases, and 5 bases lay outside the gene matches. The CDR3 nucleotides read TGTGCCAGCAGGCTCAGGGGGAATAGCAATCAGCCCCAGCATTTT. Translation: CASRLRGNSNQPQHF.

The rearrangement links TRBV15 to TRBJ2-7; 7 bases map to TRBD1. With 3 bases clipped from V and 4 bases from J, the junction kept 9 bases outside the gene matches. Germline CDR1 and CDR2: LNHNV and YYDKDF (reference sequence). The CDR3 consists of 15 residues. The CDR3 here is CATSSPGQREYEQYF. The CDR3 coding sequence is TGTGCCACCAGCAGCCCGGGACAGAGGGAGTACGAGCAGTACTTC.

The chain couples TRBV27 to TRBJ2-1; TRBD2 agrees at 10 bases. CDR3 length: 14 residues. V was clipped by 4 bases and J by 8 bases; unmatched bases: 5. Per germline, CDR1 MNHEY and CDR2 SMNVEV (reference sequence). CDR3: CASSYKREGYEQFF. The CDR3 coding sequence is TGTGCCAGCAGTTATAAGCGGGAGGGCTATGAGCAGTTCTTC.